This is a list of T cell receptor beta chains from one sample in a study of shared clonotypes between healthy human individuals. Sequencing used immunoSEQ multiplex PCR; TCRdb keeps in-frame clones, though not all of them. There are about 490,000 clones in the sample; around three quarters occur only once, and less than 15% lies in the top ten. The material sequenced was PBMCs. These receptors came from a woman aged 40 to 50 in good health. Some clones in this sample may be carry-over from other donors' samples. The CDR3 runs from the conserved cysteine through the conserved F or W. A D gene is named only where the DNA matches it firmly.

D gene: .; J gene: TRBJ1-5; V gene: TRBV7-3; CDR3 protein: CASSLNWGQPQHF
D gene: TRBD2; J gene: TRBJ2-1; V gene: TRBV11-2; CDR3 protein: CASSRAGPLNEQFF
D gene: .; J gene: TRBJ2-7; V gene: TRBV28; CDR3 protein: CASRNSGTGNDYEQYF
D gene: .; J gene: TRBJ2-3; V gene: TRBV5-1; CDR3 protein: CASSAGTPSTDTQYF
D gene: TRBD1; J gene: TRBJ2-6; V gene: TRBV5-6; CDR3 protein: CASRSPRQGPGANVLTF
D gene: .; J gene: TRBJ1-3; V gene: TRBV11-2; CDR3 protein: CASSLDSSGNTIYF
D gene: .; J gene: TRBJ2-7; V gene: TRBV7-9; CDR3 protein: CASSTQLDGEQYF
D gene: .; J gene: TRBJ1-4; V gene: TRBV6-1; CDR3 protein: CASTTGPNEKLFF
D gene: TRBD2; J gene: TRBJ2-6; V gene: TRBV28; CDR3 protein: CASSLLAGGSSGANVLTF
D gene: TRBD2; J gene: TRBJ2-1; V gene: TRBV5-1; CDR3 protein: CASSLGVGLAGNNEQFF
D gene: .; J gene: TRBJ1-4; V gene: TRBV5-4; CDR3 protein: CASSSGEKLFF
D gene: .; J gene: TRBJ2-7; V gene: TRBV7-3; CDR3 protein: CASSTRPGSEGQYF
D gene: .; J gene: TRBJ2-4; V gene: TRBV21-1; CDR3 protein: CASNTQRLAKNIQYF
D gene: TRBD2; J gene: TRBJ2-2; V gene: TRBV27; CDR3 protein: CASSITGGNTGELFF
D gene: .; J gene: TRBJ2-7; V gene: TRBV7-9; CDR3 protein: CASSLAGAVEQYF
D gene: .; J gene: TRBJ2-5; V gene: TRBV12-5; CDR3 protein: CASGLVDQYF
D gene: .; J gene: TRBJ2-3; V gene: TRBV6-5; CDR3 protein: CASSYSGSTDTQYF
D gene: TRBD2; J gene: TRBJ2-1; V gene: TRBV10-3; CDR3 protein: CAISEAGTSGSNEQFF
D gene: TRBD2; J gene: TRBJ2-3; V gene: TRBV9; CDR3 protein: CASSVGGSGRASTDTQYF
D gene: .; J gene: TRBJ2-5; V gene: TRBV30; CDR3 protein: CAWSPGPVETQYF
D gene: TRBD2; J gene: TRBJ2-1; V gene: TRBV28; CDR3 protein: CASTSWKGTTFLF
D gene: .; J gene: TRBJ1-3; V gene: TRBV7-2; CDR3 protein: CASSLRGGADSGNTIYF
D gene: .; J gene: TRBJ2-5; V gene: TRBV11-2; CDR3 protein: CASSLDLVEETQYF
D gene: TRBD1; J gene: TRBJ2-1; V gene: TRBV5-4; CDR3 protein: CASSFRDRGNNEQFF
D gene: .; J gene: TRBJ2-3; V gene: TRBV7-9; CDR3 protein: CASSHRILLTDTQYF
D gene: TRBD2; J gene: TRBJ2-5; V gene: TRBV5-1; CDR3 protein: CASSSGTSRRLQETQYF
D gene: .; J gene: TRBJ2-4; V gene: TRBV7-8; CDR3 protein: CASSLGEGDFKNIQYF
D gene: .; J gene: TRBJ2-2; V gene: TRBV27; CDR3 protein: CATRGEGGGELFF
D gene: .; J gene: TRBJ1-5; V gene: TRBV7-3; CDR3 protein: CASSFTGTLNQPQHF
D gene: .; J gene: TRBJ2-2; V gene: TRBV7-8; CDR3 protein: CASSRDVTGELFF
D gene: TRBD1; J gene: TRBJ2-7; V gene: TRBV10-3; CDR3 protein: CATTGASYEQYF
D gene: TRBD1; J gene: TRBJ1-2; V gene: TRBV11-2; CDR3 protein: CASSLRGQVFGYTF
D gene: .; J gene: TRBJ2-6; V gene: TRBV10-3; CDR3 protein: CAISDSGPAGANVLTF
D gene: TRBD1; J gene: TRBJ2-3; V gene: TRBV7-3; CDR3 protein: CASSLKPTGGGSDTQYF
D gene: TRBD2; J gene: TRBJ2-7; V gene: TRBV9; CDR3 protein: CASSAGLAGYEQYF
D gene: .; J gene: TRBJ2-2; V gene: TRBV2; CDR3 protein: CASSEQTGYGELFF
D gene: TRBD2; J gene: TRBJ2-7; V gene: TRBV5-1; CDR3 protein: CASNGAGDEQYF
D gene: .; J gene: TRBJ2-4; V gene: TRBV28; CDR3 protein: CASSLITAGSLLAKNIQYF
D gene: .; J gene: TRBJ2-3; V gene: TRBV5-1; CDR3 protein: CASSAGDYASTDTQYF
D gene: TRBD2; J gene: TRBJ2-1; V gene: TRBV4-1; CDR3 protein: CASSRQTSPREQFF